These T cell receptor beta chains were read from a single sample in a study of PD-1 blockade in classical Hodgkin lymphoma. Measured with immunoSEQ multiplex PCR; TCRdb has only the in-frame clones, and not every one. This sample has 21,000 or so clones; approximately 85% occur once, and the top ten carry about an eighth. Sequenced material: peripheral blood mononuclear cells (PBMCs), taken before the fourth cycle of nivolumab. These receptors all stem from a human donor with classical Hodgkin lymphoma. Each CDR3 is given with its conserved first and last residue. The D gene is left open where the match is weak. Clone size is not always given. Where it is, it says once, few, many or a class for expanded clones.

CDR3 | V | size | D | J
CASSHKTGTTPLHF | TRBV28 | large | TRBD1 | TRBJ1-6
CSVEPGDRASYNEQFF | TRBV29-1 | NA | NA | TRBJ2-1
CASSLPAGGNTEAFF | TRBV5-8 | NA | NA | TRBJ1-1
CASSLGIVGEQFF | TRBV11-2 | NA | NA | TRBJ2-1
CASSGGGTHQPQHF | TRBV18 | NA | NA | TRBJ1-5
CASSLVGPTLNEQFF | TRBV5-1 | NA | NA | TRBJ2-1
CASSEFKGYEQYF | TRBV6-1 | NA | NA | TRBJ2-7
CAWSVGQGADTQYF | TRBV30 | NA | TRBD1 | TRBJ2-3
CASKNEGSASTEAFF | TRBV6-5 | NA | NA | TRBJ1-1
CASSESPGTGGAYTF | TRBV25-1 | NA | TRBD1 | TRBJ1-2
CASSQVMAGEETQYF | TRBV4-3 | NA | TRBD2 | TRBJ2-5
CASKTLDRGQETQYF | TRBV28 | NA | TRBD1 | TRBJ2-5
CASSPSTRETQYF | TRBV7-2 | NA | NA | TRBJ2-5
CASSLGGNEQFF | TRBV5-6 | NA | NA | TRBJ2-1
CASSLGYSENNEQFF | TRBV7-9 | NA | NA | TRBJ2-1
CASSQERGARGNQPQHF | TRBV4-1 | NA | NA | TRBJ1-5
CASSSTGGDNSPLHF | TRBV7-2 | NA | TRBD1 | TRBJ1-6
CASSEYWDRGNSPLHF | TRBV25-1 | NA | TRBD1 | TRBJ1-6
CASSLEPGDYEQYF | TRBV6-5 | NA | NA | TRBJ2-7
CASSFRGAPNTEAFF | TRBV7-8 | NA | NA | TRBJ1-1
CASSLGGSFYEQYF | TRBV5-1 | NA | NA | TRBJ2-7
CASSPLPSTNFYNEQFF | TRBV7-3 | NA | NA | TRBJ2-1
CASSPQPDSTEAFF | TRBV7-6 | NA | NA | TRBJ1-1
CASSRTPRGGVKDNEQFF | TRBV5-1 | NA | TRBD2 | TRBJ2-1
CASSPPRQSEAFF | TRBV7-8 | few | NA | TRBJ1-1
CASSGNNEQFF | TRBV5-1 | NA | NA | TRBJ2-1
CATAGQLSAGELFF | TRBV18 | NA | NA | TRBJ2-2
CASSVGGLGSPLHF | TRBV9 | NA | NA | TRBJ1-6
CASSLQGQETQYF | TRBV7-2 | NA | NA | TRBJ2-5
CSVGHRGRNYEQYF | TRBV29-1 | NA | TRBD1 | TRBJ2-7
CASSPWTGSSPLHF | TRBV28 | NA | TRBD1 | TRBJ1-6